Sequencing of this T cell receptor beta chain was carried out in a study of regulatory T cells in long-lasting Graves disease. General study points: Sample size was small, which may have lowered accuracy.

With respect to this clonotype: Its target is unknown.

CDR1 SEHNR and CDR2 FQNEAQ come from the germline V gene (reference sequence). The CDR3 consists of 16 residues. The V and J ends lost 3 bases and 0 bases respectively, with 13 bases between them. Arm-PCR of CDR3 regions and iRepertoire HTBI primers were the basis on which TCR beta libraries were built. One entry per CDR3 protein, called by TCRdb with MiXCR from the multiplex PCR reads. The table has 450,000 or so distinct CDR3 sequences, under 25% seen once. Time point: persistent/refractory GD, antithyroid drugs over 5 years with positive TRAb. PBMC RNA served as the TCR library source. This TCR was recovered from a female donor with Graves disease. This rearrangement joins TRBV7-9 to TRBJ2-3; D tentatively fits TRBD1 or TRBD2 (5 bases each). The sample here was peripheral blood mononuclear cells (PBMCs), taken when the disease was refractory, from a patient treated with antithyroid drugs. The CDR3 DNA follows: TGTGCCAGCAGCTTCGGGACCGGCTCTAGCACAGATACGCAGTATTTT. Amino acids: CASSFGTGSSTDTQYF.